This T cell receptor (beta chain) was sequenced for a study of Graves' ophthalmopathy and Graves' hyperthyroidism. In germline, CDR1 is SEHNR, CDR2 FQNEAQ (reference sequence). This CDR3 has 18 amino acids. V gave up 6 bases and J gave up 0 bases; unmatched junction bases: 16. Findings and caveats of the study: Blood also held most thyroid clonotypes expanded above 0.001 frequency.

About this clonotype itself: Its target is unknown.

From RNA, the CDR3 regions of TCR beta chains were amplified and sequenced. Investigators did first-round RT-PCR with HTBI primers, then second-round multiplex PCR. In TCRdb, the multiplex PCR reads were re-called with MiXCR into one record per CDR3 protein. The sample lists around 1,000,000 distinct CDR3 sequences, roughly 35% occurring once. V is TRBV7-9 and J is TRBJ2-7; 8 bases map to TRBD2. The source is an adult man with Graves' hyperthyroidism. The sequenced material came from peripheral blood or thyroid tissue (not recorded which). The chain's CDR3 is CASSFPYRLAGSSYEQYF. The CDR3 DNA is TGTGCCAGCAGTTTCCCCTATAGGCTAGCGGGCAGCTCCTACGAGCAGTACTTC.